This note documents a single T cell receptor (beta chain) sequence. Only in-frame clones appear in the TCRdb table, and some are missing; sequencing was by immunoSEQ multiplex PCR. The table shows under 150,000 clones, with under 90% occurring only once. V lost 10 bases to trimming and J lost 0 bases, with 21 bases between them. The CDR3 consists of 16 residues. Germline V gene lookup returns CDR1 KGHSH and CDR2 LQKENI. The sample comes from a study of blood T cell repertoires in COVID-19. Background on the study: The United States, Italy and Spain were the sources of the acute and convalescent COVID-19 samples. The analysed material was cDNA or gDNA that came from T cells, B-cell-depleted T cells, or PBMCs.

J is TRBJ2-5 and V is TRBV18; a possible D gene is TRBD2 (6 bases). The TCR originated in a man aged 45-65 years in a cohort exposed to, infected with or recovered from COVID-19 (not recorded which). Input material: PBMCs or T cells enriched from blood (not recorded which). Here the CDR3 DNA reads TGTGCCACCCAGAGGAGGGCAAGCGTTTACCAAGAGACCCAGTACTTC. This sequence encodes CATQRRASVYQETQYF.